The present TCR beta chain was sequenced within a study of T cell responses to AZD1222 COVID-19 vaccine. Overall study context: Second doses at about 4 or about 12 weeks were pooled.

With regard to this clone: Its target is unknown.

Some clones are missing from TCRdb's copy, which holds only in-frame ones; the method was immunoSEQ multiplex PCR. The sample carries some 110,000 clones, roughly 90% recorded once. Germline-derived CDR1 and CDR2 are MNHEY and SVGEGT. V was cut by 5 bases and J by 2 bases, with 9 bases left in between. CDR3 length: 13 amino acids. Whole-study findings and limits: White British ancestry dominated among donors, who included more females, and clonal diversity was possibly underestimated.

The receptor was derived from an adult in good health. The sample consisted of peripheral blood, taken on day 0 of AZD1222 vaccination. The genes are TRBV6-2 or TRBV6-3 and TRBJ2-5; D is unresolved. The CDR3 here is CASSLPPQETQYF. The CDR3 DNA reads TGTGCCAGCAGTCTACCCCCGCAAGAGACCCAGTACTTC.